Following are 22 T cell receptor beta chains from one sample sequenced in a study of OX40 agonist ivuxolimab in advanced cancers. Library preparation employed the immunoSEQ multiplex PCR assay. TCRdb took this table from immuneACCESS and kept in-frame rearrangements with V and J called. Such tables lack part of the clones; where checked against another copy, unresolved V genes explain under half of the gap, and the rest is unexplained. The sample records 75,000 to 95,000 clones, approximately 86% of which are singletons. The ten largest clones take up 2.5% of the sample. Sequencing was performed on CD4+ or CD8+ T cells sorted from blood, taken in a trial of the OX40 agonist ivuxolimab. The receptors derive from an adult with an advanced solid tumor such as melanoma, head and neck, liver or kidney cancer.

The CDR3 region has the DNA TGTGCCAGCAGTGGCGACCCCGGGGCCAACGTCCTGACTTTC. Protein product: CASSGDPGANVLTF. The rearrangement uses TRBV2 and TRBJ2-6; no clear D. Germline V gene lookup returns CDR1 SNHLY and CDR2 FYNNEI. V shed 4 bases and J shed 4 bases, with 8 bases lying between them. The CDR3 has 14 amino acids.

This sequence joins TRBV7-3 and TRBJ2-5; possible D gene TRBD1, 6 bases. The CDR3 is 16 residues long. V was trimmed by 2 bases and J by 4 bases, leaving 17 bases between them. Germline CDR1 is SGHTA and CDR2 is FQGTGA. Here the CDR3 reads CASSLGQGSVRETQYF. For the CDR3, the DNA is TGTGCCAGCAGCTTAGGGCAGGGGTCGGTGCGAGAGACCCAGTACTTC. Together with reference TRBV7-3 and TRBJ2-5, the CDR3 gives the full variable domain: GAGVSQTPSNKVTEKGKYVELRCDPISGHTALYWYRQSLGQGPEFLIYFQGTGAADDSGLPNDRFFAVRPEGSVSTLKIQRTERGDSAVYLCASSLGQGSVRETQYFGPGTRLLVL.

The genes are TRBV2 and TRBJ1-2; possibly TRBD1 for D (5 bases). Germline-derived CDR1 and CDR2 are SNHLY and FYNNEI. The CDR3 contains 13 residues. Trimming stripped 5 bases from V and 0 bases from J, with 7 bases between. The CDR3 coding sequence is TGTGCCAGCAGTAGACAGCCTAACTATGGCTACACCTTC. This gives the protein CASSRQPNYGYTF.

The chain joins TRBV2 to TRBJ1-4; D unclear. CDR1 is SNHLY and CDR2 is FYNNEI in the germline V gene. Trimming stripped 1 base from V and 6 bases from J, with 9 bases between. The CDR3 sequence is 14 residues long. The CDR3 reads CASSEGSTYEKLFF. DNA of the CDR3: TGTGCCAGCAGTGAAGGCAGTACCTATGAAAAACTGTTTTTT.

This clone was counted once. This chain joins TRBV19 and TRBJ1-4; 9 nucleotides agree with TRBD1. The CDR3 spans 16 residues. Germline values: CDR1 LNHDA, CDR2 SQIVND (reference sequence). The trim removed 9 bases at V and 0 bases at J, leaving 8 bases unmatched. The CDR3 spells CASTDRGGATNEKLFF. CDR3 nucleotides: TGTGCCAGCACGGACAGGGGTGGTGCAACTAATGAAAAACTGTTTTTT.

This clone was seen once. The chain recombines TRBV6-5 with TRBJ2-3, with 7 bases fitting TRBD2. CDR3 length: 16 residues. V lost 0 bases to trimming and J lost 5 bases; unmatched junction nucleotides: 8. Germline V lookup: CDR1 MNHEY, CDR2 SVGAGI. The CDR3 reads CASSYSLSGGVDTQYF. The CDR3, as DNA: TGTGCCAGCAGTTACTCACTTTCGGGGGGTGTAGATACGCAGTATTTT.

The chain joins TRBV30 to TRBJ1-1; D is unresolved. Trimming removed 2 bases from V and 4 bases from J, with 11 bases in between. CDR1 GTSNPN and CDR2 SVGIG come from the germline V gene (reference sequence). The CDR3 has 13 amino acids. CDR3 coding DNA: TGTGCCTGGAGTTCCCTAGTTAGCACTGAAGCTTTCTTT. Translating gives CAWSSLVSTEAFF.

This clone was seen more than once but under ten times. The chain uses TRBV19 and TRBJ1-6; maybe TRBD1 (6 bases). V lost 7 bases and J lost 8, with 18 bases in between. CDR3 size: 15 residues. Germline V gives CDR1 LNHDA, CDR2 SQIVND (reference sequence). CDR3 in DNA: TGTGCCAGTAATTTAGGGGGGCGCCGAGATTCACCCCTCCACTTT. It yields the protein CASNLGGRRDSPLHF.

The chain uses TRBV7-9 and TRBJ1-1; D call uncertain. Germline V gene sequence: CDR1 SEHNR, CDR2 FQNEAQ (reference sequence). The CDR3 contains 13 residues. With 3 bases removed from V and 3 bases from J, the gap between germline ends came to 8 bases. The CDR3 nucleotides read TGTGCCAGCAGCTTTAGCGGGGACACTGAAGCTTTCTTT. It codes for CASSFSGDTEAFF.

The V and J genes are TRBV5-5 and TRBJ1-2; no firm D call. In germline, CDR1 is SGHKS, CDR2 YYEKEE (reference sequence). V lost 1 base and J 3 bases, leaving 7 bases between the germline ends. This CDR3 spans 13 amino acids. CDR3 bases: TGTGCCAGCAGCTTGTCCGGAGACTATGGCTACACCTTC. Its protein is CASSLSGDYGYTF.

The chain uses TRBV19 and TRBJ2-1, with 10 bases that match TRBD2. V trimming: 4 bases; J trimming: 4 bases; junction bases outside the gene matches: 7. Germline CDR1 reads LNHDA; CDR2 reads SQIVND (reference sequence). The CDR3 is 16 residues long. The chain's CDR3 is CASSTRTSGAYNEQFF. DNA for the CDR3: TGTGCCAGTAGTACGCGGACTAGCGGAGCTTACAATGAGCAGTTCTTC.

The chain recombines TRBV10-3 with TRBJ2-2, with a weak D call TRBD1 (6 bases). The CDR3 extends over 16 amino acids. Trimming shortened V by 6 bases and J by 0 bases, and 14 bases separated the two germline ends. Germline assignment: CDR1 ENHRY and CDR2 SYGVKD. The chain's CDR3 is CAIRTSGVSNTGELFF. The CDR3 region has the DNA TGTGCCATCAGAACATCAGGGGTCTCGAACACCGGGGAGCTGTTTTTT.

The V and J genes are TRBV9 and TRBJ2-3; 7 bases align to TRBD2. This CDR3 has 14 amino acids. The ends lost 4 bases at V and 4 bases at J; junction bases unmatched: 6. Germline assignment: CDR1 SGDLS and CDR2 YYNGEE. The chain's CDR3 is CASSLGGSSDTQYF. CDR3 in DNA: TGTGCCAGCAGCCTCGGGGGGTCCTCAGATACGCAGTATTTT.

The V gene is TRBV7-8, the J gene TRBJ2-4, with 8 bases matching TRBD2. Per germline, CDR1 SGHVS and CDR2 FQNEAQ. The ends lost 1 base at V and 2 bases at J; junction bases unmatched: 10. This CDR3 is 18 amino acids long. The CDR3 nucleotides are TGTGCCAGCAGCTTAGTCCCGGGGGGGATTGGGCCCAAAAACATTCAGTACTTC. This codes for CASSLVPGGIGPKNIQYF.

This sequence joins TRBV15 and TRBJ2-5; D ambiguous. The CDR3 runs to 15 residues. Trimming removed 0 bases at V and 2 bases at J, with 10 bases between. Germline loops: CDR1 LNHNV, CDR2 YYDKDF (reference sequence). CDR3 protein: CATSREAAAQETQYF. In DNA, the CDR3 is TGTGCCACCAGCAGAGAGGCGGCTGCTCAAGAGACCCAGTACTTC.

The J gene is TRBJ2-3, the V gene TRBV28; TRBD2 matches 8 bases. The junction had 4 bases not matched to a gene; V was cut back by 4 bases and J by 1 base. The CDR3 covers 15 residues. Germline V gene lookup returns CDR1 MDHEN and CDR2 SYDVKM. The CDR3: CASSSAGEGTDTQYF. The CDR3 DNA sequence: TGTGCCAGCAGTTCAGCGGGGGAGGGCACAGATACGCAGTATTTT.

This chain uses TRBV2 with TRBJ2-3; D gene uncertain. CDR1 is SNHLY and CDR2 is FYNNEI in the germline V gene. The CDR3 consists of 16 residues. Trimming cost V 2 bases and J 0 bases, with 12 bases left between them. The CDR3, as DNA: TGTGCCAGCAGTGAAACGGAGCTTTCGAGCACAGATACGCAGTATTTT. Protein sequence: CASSETELSSTDTQYF.

The V call is TRBV7-9, the J call TRBJ2-1; 12 positions agree with TRBD1. Germline lookup yields CDR1 SEHNR and CDR2 FQNEAQ (reference sequence). The CDR3 extends over 14 amino acids. The J segment lost 8 bases and the V segment lost 6 bases, leaving 5 bases of the junction unmatched. The CDR3 spells CASSPGTGGDEQFF. In DNA form, the CDR3 reads TGTGCCAGCAGTCCCGGGACAGGGGGCGATGAGCAGTTCTTC.

This chain connects TRBV5-6 to TRBJ2-7; TRBD1 matches at 10 bases. Germline CDR1 SGHDT, CDR2 YYEEEE. CDR3 size: 16 residues. With 2 bases clipped from V and 2 bases from J, the junction kept 7 bases outside the gene matches. The CDR3 loop reads CASSLTGTGVAYEQYF. In nucleotides, the CDR3 is TGTGCCAGCAGCTTAACCGGGACAGGGGTAGCCTACGAGCAGTACTTC.

The chain combines TRBV7-3 with TRBJ2-1, with D perhaps TRBD1 (6 bases). CDR1 is SGHTA and CDR2 is FQGTGA in the germline V gene. V was shortened by 7 bases and J by 5 bases, with 15 bases between the two germline ends. CDR3 length: 14 residues. DNA for the CDR3: TGTGCCAGCAACCTCGGGACACGTGACAATGAGCAGTTCTTC. It specifies CASNLGTRDNEQFF.

The chain joins TRBV28 to TRBJ2-7, with 8 bases aligning to TRBD2. Trimming at V came to 7 bases and at J to 3 bases, leaving 8 bases not matched to a gene. The length of the CDR3 is 14 residues. Germline loops: CDR1 MDHEN, CDR2 SYDVKM. Here the CDR3 reads CASMPSGLLYEQYF. The DNA of the CDR3 is TGTGCCAGCATGCCTAGCGGGCTTCTCTACGAGCAGTACTTC.

The chain recombines TRBV18 with TRBJ2-2; D tentatively reads TRBD1 or TRBD2 (5 bases each). This CDR3 comprises 14 residues. Germline V lookup: CDR1 KGHSH, CDR2 LQKENI. The ends were cut back, 0 bases at V and 7 bases at J, with 9 bases in the middle. The CDR3 nucleotides are TGTGCCAGCTCACCACCGAAGGGGAGCGGGGAGCTGTTTTTT. Protein product: CASSPPKGSGELFF.